This T cell receptor (beta chain) was retrieved from a study of T cells in localized non-small cell lung cancer. The germline V and J ends were trimmed by 5 bases and 7 bases, with 11 bases remaining between them. The CDR3 extends over 13 amino acids. Germline V gives CDR1 MNHGY, CDR2 SAAAGT. This clone is deemed large. Using immunoSEQ multiplex PCR, the repertoire was profiled, and TCRdb retains in-frame clones only, with some absent. This table holds about 1,700 clones, less than 30% found once. The receptor's source is a female donor of 60 years or more with stage I lung adenocarcinoma. The sequenced sample was normal lung tissue next to the tumor, obtained before any cancer treatment. The rearrangement links TRBV6-8 to TRBJ2-2, with D perhaps TRBD2 (6 bases). In nucleotides, the CDR3 is TGTGCCAGCAGTGGGACTGAGGGCGGGGAGCTGTTTTTT. This translates into CASSGTEGGELFF.